This is a list of T cell receptor beta chains from one sample in a study of response to subunit inactivated influenza vaccine. TCRdb reprocessed the RT-PCR reads via MiXCR and lists one record per CDR3 protein. This sample yields around 570,000 distinct CDR3 sequences, of which 6.5% to 8% are seen a single time; 13% belongs to the top ten. Here the sequenced sample was PBMCs from blood, taken 23 to 25 months after vaccination. These receptors originate from a man between 45 and 75 years old who received an inactivated influenza vaccine. Each CDR3 is given with its conserved first and last residue. The order of the fields is clone size, J gene, V gene, D gene, CDR3 DNA, CDR3 protein. D genes are given only for firm matches. Size is stated for part of the rows, as once, few or many counts, or as a class when the clone is expanded.

clone_size: few; j_call: TRBJ2-7; v_call: TRBV25-1; d_call: .; cdr3_nt: TGTGCCAGCAGTGAATGGGGTGGTTACGAGCAGTACTTC; cdr3_aa: CASSEWGGYEQYF
clone_size: .; j_call: TRBJ2-5; v_call: TRBV5-1; d_call: .; cdr3_nt: TGCGCCAGCAGCTTGGAGAGGACAGTCTTTATGGAGACCCAGTACTTC; cdr3_aa: CASSLERTVFMETQYF
clone_size: few; j_call: TRBJ2-4; v_call: TRBV5-1; d_call: .; cdr3_nt: TGCGCCAGCAGCCCCCAGGCCAAAAACATTCAGTACTTC; cdr3_aa: CASSPQAKNIQYF
clone_size: .; j_call: TRBJ1-4; v_call: TRBV5-1; d_call: .; cdr3_nt: TGCGCCAGCAGCCTGAACCCCCCGGATGCCGGCGAAAAACTGTTTTTT; cdr3_aa: CASSLNPPDAGEKLFF
clone_size: few; j_call: TRBJ1-4; v_call: TRBV25-1; d_call: .; cdr3_nt: TGTGCCAGCAACCATGGATCGTCGGGACTGTTTTTT; cdr3_aa: CASNHGSSGLFF
clone_size: .; j_call: TRBJ2-3; v_call: TRBV12-3/TRBV12-4; d_call: TRBD2; cdr3_nt: TGTGCCAGCAGTTTATGGGCGGGAGGCCCCACAGATACGCAGTATTTT; cdr3_aa: CASSLWAGGPTDTQYF
clone_size: many; j_call: TRBJ2-3; v_call: TRBV15; d_call: .; cdr3_nt: TGTGCCACCAGCAGAGATGGGGACACAGATACGCAGTATTTT; cdr3_aa: CATSRDGDTDTQYF
clone_size: few; j_call: TRBJ2-3; v_call: TRBV10-3; d_call: TRBD2; cdr3_nt: TGTGCCATCAGTGTGGGCACTAGCGGGCGGGTCCGGTCCACAGATACGCAGTATTTT; cdr3_aa: CAISVGTSGRVRSTDTQYF
clone_size: .; j_call: TRBJ1-1; v_call: TRBV13; d_call: TRBD1; cdr3_nt: TGTGCCAGCAGCTTCAGACAGGGAACCATGAACACTGAAGCTTTCTTT; cdr3_aa: CASSFRQGTMNTEAFF
clone_size: many; j_call: TRBJ2-1; v_call: TRBV29-1; d_call: TRBD2; cdr3_nt: TGCAGCGTTGTCGGGGCTAGCGGGAAAAGCTATGAGCAGTTCTTC; cdr3_aa: CSVVGASGKSYEQFF
clone_size: few; j_call: TRBJ2-7; v_call: TRBV7-8; d_call: .; cdr3_nt: TGTACCAGCAGCCCCGGGAGCCCCTACGAGCAGTACTTC; cdr3_aa: CTSSPGSPYEQYF
clone_size: few; j_call: TRBJ2-3; v_call: TRBV19; d_call: TRBD2; cdr3_nt: TGTGCCAGTAGTATTATAGCGGGGGGGCCACCAGATACGCAGTATTTT; cdr3_aa: CASSIIAGGPPDTQYF
clone_size: many; j_call: TRBJ2-7; v_call: TRBV4-1; d_call: TRBD2; cdr3_nt: TGCGCCAGCAGCCCCGGTGCGGGGGGGCCTTACGAGCAGTACTTC; cdr3_aa: CASSPGAGGPYEQYF
clone_size: .; j_call: TRBJ1-3; v_call: TRBV4-3; d_call: .; cdr3_nt: TGCGCCAGCAGCCAAGGAGGGGTCGGAAACACCATATATTTT; cdr3_aa: CASSQGGVGNTIYF
clone_size: .; j_call: TRBJ2-2; v_call: TRBV5-1; d_call: .; cdr3_nt: TGCGCCAGCAGGGTCATAACCGGCTCCGGGGAGCTGTTTTTT; cdr3_aa: CASRVITGSGELFF
clone_size: many; j_call: TRBJ1-2; v_call: TRBV5-1; d_call: .; cdr3_nt: TGCGCCAGCAGCTTGGATGCAGGGACAAATGGCTACACCTTC; cdr3_aa: CASSLDAGTNGYTF
clone_size: few; j_call: TRBJ2-7; v_call: TRBV19; d_call: TRBD1; cdr3_nt: TGTGCCAGTACCGAGGCCGGGACAGTTGGATCCGAGCAGTACTTC; cdr3_aa: CASTEAGTVGSEQYF
clone_size: .; j_call: TRBJ1-5; v_call: TRBV7-2; d_call: .; cdr3_nt: TGTGCCAGCAGCTTTCCGGCGGGGGCCCAGCATTTT; cdr3_aa: CASSFPAGAQHF
clone_size: .; j_call: TRBJ2-5; v_call: TRBV15; d_call: TRBD1; cdr3_nt: TGTGCCACCAGCAGGGACAGGGGCGTAGAGACCCAGTACTTC; cdr3_aa: CATSRDRGVETQYF
clone_size: few; j_call: TRBJ2-2; v_call: TRBV18; d_call: .; cdr3_nt: TGTGCCAGCTCATTGCAGACAGGAAACACCGGGGAGCTGTTTTTT; cdr3_aa: CASSLQTGNTGELFF
clone_size: few; j_call: TRBJ2-1; v_call: TRBV15; d_call: TRBD1; cdr3_nt: TGTGCCACCAGCGAAGACAGGGCCCATGAGCAGTTCTTC; cdr3_aa: CATSEDRAHEQFF
clone_size: few; j_call: TRBJ1-1; v_call: TRBV5-5; d_call: .; cdr3_nt: TGTGCCAGCAGCCAGTGGGATATCATGAACACTGAAGCTTTCTTT; cdr3_aa: CASSQWDIMNTEAFF
clone_size: many; j_call: TRBJ2-7; v_call: TRBV21-1; d_call: .; cdr3_nt: TGTGCCAGCTCCTTGGTCGACAGTCAAGTACCCTACGAGCAGTACTTC; cdr3_aa: CASSLVDSQVPYEQYF
clone_size: .; j_call: TRBJ1-2; v_call: TRBV6-6; d_call: .; cdr3_nt: TGTGCCAGCAGCATGGACTCGATCTATGGCTACACCTTC; cdr3_aa: CASSMDSIYGYTF
clone_size: .; j_call: TRBJ2-7; v_call: TRBV14; d_call: .; cdr3_nt: TGTGCCAGCAGCCAGTACGCGGGTTCCTACGAGCAGTACTTC; cdr3_aa: CASSQYAGSYEQYF
clone_size: few; j_call: TRBJ1-5; v_call: TRBV20-1; d_call: .; cdr3_nt: TGCAGTGCTCTGACTAGGGCCAATCAGCCCCAGCATTTT; cdr3_aa: CSALTRANQPQHF
clone_size: .; j_call: TRBJ2-5; v_call: TRBV6-2/TRBV6-3; d_call: .; cdr3_nt: TGTGCCAGCAGTTACCAGTGGCCGACCGCGAAGGAGACCCAGTACTTC; cdr3_aa: CASSYQWPTAKETQYF
clone_size: few; j_call: TRBJ1-5; v_call: TRBV5-1; d_call: .; cdr3_nt: TGCGCCAGCAGCTTGGAGGGACATCCCAATCAGCCCCAGCATTTT; cdr3_aa: CASSLEGHPNQPQHF
clone_size: few; j_call: TRBJ2-5; v_call: TRBV7-8; d_call: .; cdr3_nt: TGTGCCAGCAGCTTAACCCCGGGGTCTGAAAAGACCCAGTACTTC; cdr3_aa: CASSLTPGSEKTQYF
clone_size: .; j_call: TRBJ1-5; v_call: TRBV2; d_call: .; cdr3_nt: TGTGCCAGCGGGTCTGTGGGAAATAGCAATCAGCCCCAGCATTTT; cdr3_aa: CASGSVGNSNQPQHF
clone_size: few; j_call: TRBJ2-3; v_call: TRBV6-5; d_call: .; cdr3_nt: TGTGCCAGCAGTTACTCGCCGGGATATGTGGGTCGGATACCAGATACGCAGTATTTT; cdr3_aa: CASSYSPGYVGRIPDTQYF
clone_size: many; j_call: TRBJ2-7; v_call: TRBV5-1; d_call: .; cdr3_nt: TGCGCCAGCAAAACCACATCAGGGGATTACGAGCAGTACTTC; cdr3_aa: CASKTTSGDYEQYF
clone_size: few; j_call: TRBJ2-1; v_call: TRBV5-6; d_call: .; cdr3_nt: TGTGCCAGCAGCGAACAGGGGAGGGAGCAGTTCTTC; cdr3_aa: CASSEQGREQFF
clone_size: .; j_call: TRBJ2-2; v_call: TRBV7-2; d_call: .; cdr3_nt: TGTGCCAGCAGCCAACGACAGCCGAGCACCGGGGAGCTGTTTTTT; cdr3_aa: CASSQRQPSTGELFF
clone_size: few; j_call: TRBJ2-3; v_call: TRBV7-9; d_call: .; cdr3_nt: TGTGCCAGCAGCTTTACAGGGAAGGCAGATACGCAGTATTTT; cdr3_aa: CASSFTGKADTQYF
clone_size: .; j_call: TRBJ2-3; v_call: TRBV13; d_call: .; cdr3_nt: TGTGCCAGCAGCATGGTCCGGACCATCCAAAACACAGATACGCAGTATTTT; cdr3_aa: CASSMVRTIQNTDTQYF
clone_size: few; j_call: TRBJ2-2; v_call: TRBV9; d_call: .; cdr3_nt: TGTGCCAGCAGCGTAGGACACGGCTCGAACACCGGGGAGCTGTTTTTT; cdr3_aa: CASSVGHGSNTGELFF
clone_size: .; j_call: TRBJ2-3; v_call: TRBV4-3; d_call: .; cdr3_nt: TGCGCCAGCAGCCAAGATTTCCGGGGCGCAAGCACAGATACGCAGTATTTT; cdr3_aa: CASSQDFRGASTDTQYF
clone_size: few; j_call: TRBJ2-1; v_call: TRBV9; d_call: TRBD1; cdr3_nt: TGTGCCAGCAGCGTAGCTACAGGGGTCAGGGGAACGAACAATGAGCAGTTCTTC; cdr3_aa: CASSVATGVRGTNNEQFF
clone_size: .; j_call: TRBJ1-6; v_call: TRBV4-1; d_call: .; cdr3_nt: TGCGCCAGCAGCCAAGATTTTAGCTCACCCCTCCACTTT; cdr3_aa: CASSQDFSSPLHF
clone_size: .; j_call: TRBJ2-3; v_call: TRBV10-3; d_call: TRBD2; cdr3_nt: TGTGCCATCAGTGAGACTAGCGGGGGTGGGACGGATACGCAGTATTTT; cdr3_aa: CAISETSGGGTDTQYF
clone_size: few; j_call: TRBJ2-1; v_call: TRBV19; d_call: .; cdr3_nt: TGTGCCAGTAGTTCACAGGCCCGGGAGCAGTTCTTC; cdr3_aa: CASSSQAREQFF
clone_size: many; j_call: TRBJ2-1; v_call: TRBV2; d_call: .; cdr3_nt: TGTGCCAGCAGCGGAGACTCCTACAATGAGCAGTTCTTC; cdr3_aa: CASSGDSYNEQFF
clone_size: few; j_call: TRBJ1-2; v_call: TRBV6-5; d_call: .; cdr3_nt: TGTGCCAGCGCCACCCACTATGGCTACACCTTC; cdr3_aa: CASATHYGYTF
clone_size: .; j_call: TRBJ2-6; v_call: TRBV27; d_call: .; cdr3_nt: TGTGCCACCGGACAGACTGGGGCCAACGTCCTGACTTTC; cdr3_aa: CATGQTGANVLTF
clone_size: many; j_call: TRBJ2-2; v_call: TRBV6-6; d_call: .; cdr3_nt: TGTGCCACCACAAGGGGAAACACCGGGGAGCTGTTTTTT; cdr3_aa: CATTRGNTGELFF
clone_size: many; j_call: TRBJ2-7; v_call: TRBV5-5; d_call: .; cdr3_nt: TGTGCCAGCAGTGCCTTGGGGGTACCCTACGAGCAGTACTTC; cdr3_aa: CASSALGVPYEQYF
clone_size: many; j_call: TRBJ2-2; v_call: TRBV7-9; d_call: .; cdr3_nt: TGTGCCAGCAGCAGGGGGGAAAGCACCGGGGAGCTGTTTTTT; cdr3_aa: CASSRGESTGELFF
clone_size: few; j_call: TRBJ2-6; v_call: TRBV15; d_call: TRBD1; cdr3_nt: TGTGCCACCAGCAGAGACAGGGGGCGGTTTTCGGGGGCCAACGTCCTGACTTTC; cdr3_aa: CATSRDRGRFSGANVLTF
clone_size: many; j_call: TRBJ2-3; v_call: TRBV7-2; d_call: .; cdr3_nt: TGTGCCAGCCAAGGAGATACGCAGTATTTT; cdr3_aa: CASQGDTQYF
clone_size: few; j_call: TRBJ1-2; v_call: TRBV6-5; d_call: .; cdr3_nt: TGTGCCAGCAGTTACTCCCCAGCCGGGGGCGGAAACTATGGCTACACCTTC; cdr3_aa: CASSYSPAGGGNYGYTF
clone_size: .; j_call: TRBJ2-1; v_call: TRBV29-1; d_call: .; cdr3_nt: TGCGGAAGGGTTCTTCGCCGGTTCGGGGCCGAGCAGTTCTTC; cdr3_aa: CGRVLRRFGAEQFF
clone_size: .; j_call: TRBJ2-2; v_call: TRBV19; d_call: .; cdr3_nt: TGTGCCAGTAGTATCGGGTTTCCCGACACCGGGGAGCTGTTTTTT; cdr3_aa: CASSIGFPDTGELFF